This T cell receptor beta chain was obtained from a study of cytomegalovirus exposure and HLA in healthy donors. Whole-study findings and limits: Presence/absence analyses rested on an assumption that sequencing depth was roughly uniform across donors. Reports state that TCR beta sequences accurately predicted most subjects' HLA-A and HLA-B alleles. In a later analysis, HLA-associated beta chains showed higher expansion and lower generation probabilities than comparable chains. Earlier findings revealed that most TCR beta V segments proved productive either about 87% or about 30% of the time.

This clone was seen more than once but under ten times. The target antigen is unknown. PCR primers comprised 60 Vbeta and 13 Jbeta primers. Method: immunoSEQ multiplex PCR; TCRdb's copy keeps in-frame clones and lacks some. The sample shows roughly 100,000 clones, less than 90% of them seen only once. The J segment lost 2 bases and the V segment lost 0 bases, leaving 5 bases of the junction unmatched. The CDR3 consists of 16 residues. Germline V gene sequence: CDR1 SGHTS, CDR2 YDEGEE. This TCR was sampled from a man between 40 and 49 years old in good health and CMV-seronegative. The V gene is TRBV5-8, the J gene TRBJ1-3; 7 bases match TRBD1. Sequenced: PBMCs. The DNA for the CDR3 is TGTGCCAGCAGCTTGGGTACAGGGGCACCTGGAAACACCATATATTTT. Its protein is CASSLGTGAPGNTIYF.